The 8 T cell receptor beta chains given below trace back to one sample, sequenced in a study of T cells in Graves' hyperthyroidism and ophthalmopathy (dated 2019 in TCRdb). The library was produced with multiplex PCR. Sequencing instrument: Illumina HiSeq 2000. Amplification of TCR beta CDR3 regions was carried out from RNA transcripts. A first-round RT-PCR of the TCR CDR3 used the HTBI primer set with the Qiagen OneStep RT-PCR kit. TCRdb reran the public reads through fastp at Q25 and MiXCR, keeping productive beta chains. Each entry is one CDR3 protein sequence, shown with its most common DNA and genes. Counted in this sample were roughly 400,000 distinct CDR3 sequences; 15% to 19% of them appeared once. The ten largest clones represent roughly a quarter of the sample. Sequencing was performed on blood. These receptors were collected from a woman aged 18-30 years with Graves' hyperthyroidism that later progressed to Graves' ophthalmopathy.

The V and J genes are TRBV10-3 and TRBJ2-2; 8 bases fit TRBD1. This CDR3 is built from 16 residues. V lost 7 bases and J lost 3; bases outside the gene matches: 10. The V gene's germline CDR1 is ENHRY and CDR2 SYGVKD. The CDR3, as DNA: TGTGCCATCATGCATACTCAGGGGGCTGACACCGGGGAGCTGTTTTTT. Its protein is CAIMHTQGADTGELFF.

This clonotype was recorded at least ten times. This chain uses TRBV20-1 with TRBJ1-1, with D unresolved. The germline gives CDR1 DFQATT, CDR2 SNEGSKA (reference sequence). The CDR3 spans 15 residues. V shed 5 bases and J shed 0 bases, with 16 bases lying between them. The CDR3 loop reads CSASPLQTMNTEAFF. CDR3 in DNA: TGCAGTGCTTCTCCCTTACAAACCATGAACACTGAAGCTTTCTTT.

This chain uses TRBV7-8 with TRBJ2-1; TRBD2 might be the D (6 bases). The CDR3 extends over 16 amino acids. The germline V and J ends were trimmed by 7 bases and 0 bases, with 16 bases remaining between them. Germline CDR1 is SGHVS and CDR2 is FQNEAQ. CDR3 amino acids: CASTPPGGVSYNEQFF. The CDR3, as DNA: TGTGCCAGCACCCCCCCTGGCGGGGTCTCCTACAATGAGCAGTTCTTC. The full variable domain, rest sourced from reference TRBV7-8 and TRBJ2-1, is GAGVSQSPRYKVAKRGQDVALRCDPISGHVSLFWYQQALGQGPEFLTYFQNEAQLDKSGLPSDRFFAERPEGSVSTLKIQRTQQEDSAVYLCASTPPGGVSYNEQFFGPGTRLTVL.

This clonotype was counted at least ten times. The gene calls are TRBV10-3 and TRBJ2-3; 8 bases agree with TRBD2. J lost 0 bases, V lost 2 bases, and 13 bases had no gene match. The CDR3 is 19 amino acids. Germline CDR1 reads ENHRY; CDR2 reads SYGVKD. The CDR3 DNA reads as TGTGCCATCAGTGAGGGCCTAAGCGGGGGAGTCGCTAGCACAGATACGCAGTATTTT. It specifies CAISEGLSGGVASTDTQYF.

The chain has TRBV5-1 and TRBJ2-7; 10 bases align to TRBD2. Germline V gene data show CDR1 as SGHRS and CDR2 as YFSETQ. The V gene end was trimmed by 0 bases and the J gene end by 0 bases; junction bases not matched to a gene: 3. CDR3 size: 16 residues. Here the CDR3 reads CASSLEPSGSSYEQYF. The CDR3 region has the DNA TGCGCCAGCAGCTTGGAACCTAGCGGGAGCTCCTACGAGCAGTACTTC.

The sample holds many counts of this clonotype. This sequence joins TRBV28 and TRBJ2-5, with unresolved D. The CDR3 spans 13 residues. CDR1 and CDR2 (germline): MDHEN, SYDVKM. The ends were cut back, 6 bases at V and 5 bases at J, with 13 bases in the middle. This chain's CDR3 is CASRYGRVETQYF. The CDR3 region has the DNA TGTGCCAGCAGGTATGGGCGTGTGGAGACCCAGTACTTC.

This clonotype was seen a handful of times. The chain combines TRBV9 with TRBJ1-5, with no clear D. The CDR3 consists of 13 residues. V dropped 0 bases and J dropped 3 bases, with 4 bases sitting between them. CDR1 is SGDLS and CDR2 is YYNGEE in the germline V gene. CDR3 sequence: CASSVGPNQPQHF. In DNA form, the CDR3 reads TGTGCCAGCAGCGTAGGTCCCAATCAGCCCCAGCATTTT.

The chain is built from TRBV24-1 and TRBJ2-3; 12 nucleotides align to TRBD2. CDR1 KGHDR and CDR2 SFDVKD come from the germline V gene. The CDR3 runs 18 residues. V trimming: 3 bases; J trimming: 6 bases; junction bases outside the gene matches: 12. The CDR3 here is CATSDTPGLAGGGDTQYF. CDR3 coding DNA: TGTGCCACCAGTGATACCCCGGGACTAGCGGGTGGGGGCGATACGCAGTATTTT.